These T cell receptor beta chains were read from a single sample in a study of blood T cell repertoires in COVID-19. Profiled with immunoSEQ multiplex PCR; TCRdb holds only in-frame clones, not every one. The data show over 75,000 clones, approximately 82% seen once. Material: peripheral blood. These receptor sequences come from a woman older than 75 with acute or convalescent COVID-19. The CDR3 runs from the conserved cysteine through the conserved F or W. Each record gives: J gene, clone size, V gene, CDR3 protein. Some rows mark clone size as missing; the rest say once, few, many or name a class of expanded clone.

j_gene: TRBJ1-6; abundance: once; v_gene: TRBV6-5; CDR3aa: CASIFDRADSPLHF
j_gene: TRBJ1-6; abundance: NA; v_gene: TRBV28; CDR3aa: CASRQTANSPLHF
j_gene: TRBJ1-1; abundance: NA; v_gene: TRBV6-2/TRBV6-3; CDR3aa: CASSYIQGNTEAFF
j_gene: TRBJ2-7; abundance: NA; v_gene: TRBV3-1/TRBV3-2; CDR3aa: CASSPTGQRGYEQYF
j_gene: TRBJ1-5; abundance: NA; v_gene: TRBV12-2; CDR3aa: CASRLGGTADSNQPQHF
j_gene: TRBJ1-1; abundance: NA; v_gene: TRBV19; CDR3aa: CASVDRKGTEAFF
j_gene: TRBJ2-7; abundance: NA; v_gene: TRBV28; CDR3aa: CASSPMSGTGNAYEQYF
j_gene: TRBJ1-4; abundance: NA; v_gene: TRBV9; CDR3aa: CASSPLGAANEKLFF
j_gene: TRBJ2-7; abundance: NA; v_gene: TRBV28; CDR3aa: CASSGSTGLYEQYF
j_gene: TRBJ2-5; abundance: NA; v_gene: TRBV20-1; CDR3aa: CSASLTQETQYF
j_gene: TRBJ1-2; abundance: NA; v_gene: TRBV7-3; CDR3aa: CASSLNGQGYGYTF
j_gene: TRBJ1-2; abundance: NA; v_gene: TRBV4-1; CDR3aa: CASSQAQVGAAGGYTF
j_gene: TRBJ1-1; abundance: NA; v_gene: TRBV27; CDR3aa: CASSFLRTAHEAFF
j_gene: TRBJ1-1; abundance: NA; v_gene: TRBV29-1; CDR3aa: CSVAQGKTEAFF
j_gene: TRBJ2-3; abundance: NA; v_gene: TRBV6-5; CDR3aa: CASEERGGTDTQYF
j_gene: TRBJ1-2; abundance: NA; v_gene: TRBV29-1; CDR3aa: CSVSPGNYGYTF
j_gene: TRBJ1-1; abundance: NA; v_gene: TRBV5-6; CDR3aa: CASTRGGTGYGAFF
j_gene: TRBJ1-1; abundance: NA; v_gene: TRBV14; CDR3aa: CASSQGQGLNTEAFF
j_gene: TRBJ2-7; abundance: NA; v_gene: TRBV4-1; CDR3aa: CASSQVGGNSWEQYF
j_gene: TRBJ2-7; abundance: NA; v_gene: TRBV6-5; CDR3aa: CASNPTGEVSEQYF
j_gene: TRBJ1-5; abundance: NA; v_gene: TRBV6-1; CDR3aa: CASSEGWGGNQPQHF
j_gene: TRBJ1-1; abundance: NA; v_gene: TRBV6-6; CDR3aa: CASSYGTGGGGTEAFF
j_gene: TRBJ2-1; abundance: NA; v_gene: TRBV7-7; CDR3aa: CASSLEPLKRESSYNEQFF
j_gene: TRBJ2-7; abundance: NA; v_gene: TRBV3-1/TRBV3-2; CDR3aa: CASSHGVVYEQYF
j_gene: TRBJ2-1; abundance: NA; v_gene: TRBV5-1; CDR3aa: CASSLGGTSGVDEQFF
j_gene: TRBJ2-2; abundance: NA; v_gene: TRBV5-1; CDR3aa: CASFLNRGPAGELFF
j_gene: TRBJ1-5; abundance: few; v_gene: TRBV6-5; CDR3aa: CASTEAQNQPQHF
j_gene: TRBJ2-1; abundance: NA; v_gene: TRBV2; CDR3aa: CASSEVRAGIYNEQFF
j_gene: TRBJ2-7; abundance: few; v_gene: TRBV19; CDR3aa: CASSISPGNEQYF
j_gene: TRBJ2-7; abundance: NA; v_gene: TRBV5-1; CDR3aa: CASQDGQDTYEQYF
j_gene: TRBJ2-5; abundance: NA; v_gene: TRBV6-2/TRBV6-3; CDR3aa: CASSVPRTGGQTQYF
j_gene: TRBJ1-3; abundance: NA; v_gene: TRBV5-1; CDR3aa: CASSAGLPGNTIYF